This T cell receptor (beta chain) comes out of a study of blood T cell repertoires in COVID-19. Study at large: There were acute and convalescent COVID-19 samples, and they came from the United States, Italy and Spain.

Assignments of participants to cohorts depended upon their own reported clinical history. Cohort 3 recovered donors had two negative PCRs, clearance, or symptom resolution. TCRdb's table, derived via immunoSEQ multiplex PCR, lists solely in-frame clones and lacks some. Among hundreds of thousands of clones, more than 75% were seen once, and the ten largest hold approximately 1.5%. The TCR originated in a woman aged 50 to 60 who had recovered from COVID-19. Input material: PBMCs or T cells enriched from blood (not recorded which).

The CDR3 bases are TGTGCCAGCAGCCCGACTAGTACCCCCACAGATACGCAGTATTTT. Its translation is CASSPTSTPTDTQYF. The V and J genes are TRBV7-2 and TRBJ2-3; D is perhaps TRBD2 (6 bases). V shed 5 bases and J shed 2 bases, with 14 bases lying between them. The CDR3 is 15 residues long. The V gene's germline CDR1 is SGHTA and CDR2 FQGNSA.